This TCR beta chain is drawn from a study of T cells after yellow fever vaccination. Study-wide results and limits: The study found a weaker secondary response that peaked faster, day 5 versus 15. The booster saw the reappearance of most primary-vaccination clones (roughly 96% CD4, about 85% CD8). It was a small share of clonotypes that appeared in both CD4 and CD8 compartments.

From the 5' RACE reads, TCRdb called clonotypes with MiXCR, one entry per CDR3 protein. In the table there are 200,000 to 250,000 distinct CDR3 sequences, roughly 3% of which are singletons. Germline CDR1 is MDHEN and CDR2 is SYDVKM. Trimming removed 6 bases at V and 0 bases at J, with 13 bases between. The length of the CDR3 is 15 residues. This clonotype occurred many times. Its matching antigen is unknown. Source: CD4+ T cells sorted from PBMCs, taken 10 days after the yellow fever booster vaccination. The source is a man between 18 and 29 years old who received the YFV17D yellow fever vaccine. The J gene is TRBJ2-3, the V gene TRBV28; D perhaps matches TRBD1 (6 bases). CDR3 sequence (DNA): TGTGCCAGCAGGCTAGGCGGACAGAGCACAGATACGCAGTATTTT. Amino acid sequence: CASRLGGQSTDTQYF. Complete variable domain (other parts from reference TRBV28 and TRBJ2-3): DVKVTQSSRYLVKRTGEKVFLECVQDMDHENMFWYRQDPGLGLRLIYFSYDVKMKEKGDIPEGYSVSREKKERFSLILESASTNQTSMYLCASRLGGQSTDTQYFGPGTRLTVL.